A selection of T cell receptor beta chains follows, all from one sample in a study of T cells after yellow fever vaccination. TCRdb passed the 5' RACE reads through MiXCR, listing each CDR3 protein once. This table has about 340,000 distinct CDR3 sequences, about 8.7% appearing once. Sequencing used PBMCs, obtained on the day of the first yellow fever vaccination. The receptor source for this set is a man aged 18 to 29 who received the YFV17D yellow fever vaccine. Each CDR3 is given with its conserved first and last residue. The D gene is left open where the match is weak. Size is stated for part of the rows, as once, few or many counts, or as a class when the clone is expanded.

J gene,V gene,clone size,D gene,CDR3 DNA,CDR3 protein
TRBJ2-3,TRBV18,once,.,TGTGCCAGCTCACCAGGGGTTTCAGATACGCAGTATTTT,CASSPGVSDTQYF
TRBJ1-5,TRBV4-3,.,.,TGCGCCAGCAGCCAAGATCTCGCTCAGCCCCAGCATTTT,CASSQDLAQPQHF
TRBJ1-1,TRBV7-8,many,.,TGTGCCAGCAGCTTAGTAGGTAACGGGGAAGCTTTCTTT,CASSLVGNGEAFF
TRBJ2-7,TRBV20-1,.,TRBD2,TGCAGTGCTAGAGCGGGGCTAGCGGACTACCACTACGAGCAGTACTTC,CSARAGLADYHYEQYF
TRBJ1-2,TRBV18,few,.,TGTGCCAGCTCACCGTACCGGGGGGGGAATAACTATGGCTACACCTTC,CASSPYRGGNNYGYTF
TRBJ2-2,TRBV9,.,.,TGTGCCAGCAGCGTAGTTGGTGGGTGGACAGATAACACCGGGGAGCTGTTTTTT,CASSVVGGWTDNTGELFF
TRBJ1-4,TRBV18,.,.,TGTGCCAGCTCACCATCGTTGACAGATGAAAAACTGTTTTTT,CASSPSLTDEKLFF
TRBJ2-2,TRBV7-9,many,.,TGTGCCCTTCGGGACACCGGGGAGCTGTTTTTT,CALRDTGELFF
TRBJ1-6,TRBV27,few,.,TGTGCCAGCAGTTTAGGGGGGGTGATTTCACCCCTCCACTTT,CASSLGGVISPLHF
TRBJ2-3,TRBV4-2,many,TRBD1,TGTGCCAGCAGCCAAGATCCCCGAGGGGGCGACACAGATACGCAGTATTTT,CASSQDPRGGDTDTQYF
TRBJ1-5,TRBV5-1,many,.,TGCGCCAGCAGCTTGAACACGAATCAGCCCCAGCATTTT,CASSLNTNQPQHF
TRBJ1-4,TRBV12-3/TRBV12-4,.,.,TGTGCCAGCAGTCTTACCAATGAAAAACTGTTTTTT,CASSLTNEKLFF
TRBJ1-2,TRBV7-2,.,TRBD1,TGTGCCAGCAGCTTATTCTCACAGGGGGATGGCTACACCTTC,CASSLFSQGDGYTF
TRBJ1-6,TRBV4-3,.,.,TGCGCCAGCAGCCAGGTGGATTCACCCCTCCACTTT,CASSQVDSPLHF
TRBJ1-5,TRBV7-8,.,.,TGTGCCAGCAGCTTATTTTCACAGAGCAATCAGCCCCAGCATTTT,CASSLFSQSNQPQHF
TRBJ2-3,TRBV29-1,few,.,TGCAGCGGGCAGGGGGATACGCAGTATTTT,CSGQGDTQYF
TRBJ1-1,TRBV18,.,.,TGTGCCAGCTCACCACCGGGGAGGACTGGGAACACTGAAGCTTTCTTT,CASSPPGRTGNTEAFF
TRBJ1-5,TRBV19,.,.,TGTGCCAGTAGTATAGCGGATCCGGATCAGCCCCAGCATTTT,CASSIADPDQPQHF
TRBJ2-3,TRBV7-8,.,TRBD2,TGTGCCAGCAGCTCGCTAGCGGGGGGGTCAGGAGATACGCAGTATTTT,CASSSLAGGSGDTQYF
TRBJ2-6,TRBV9,few,TRBD1,TGTGCCAGCAGAAGGGGGCCTGGGGCCAACGTCCTGACTTTC,CASRRGPGANVLTF
TRBJ2-1,TRBV12-3/TRBV12-4,.,TRBD2,TGTGCCAGCAGTTCGACGACTAGCGGGGGGAACAATGAGCAGTTCTTC,CASSSTTSGGNNEQFF
TRBJ2-3,TRBV20-1,many,.,TGCAGTGCTCCTCAAAGACAGGGAGGCGCAGATACGCAGTATTTT,CSAPQRQGGADTQYF
TRBJ2-3,TRBV2,.,.,TGTGCCAGCAGGTCCAGGGAGAGCACAGATACGCAGTATTTT,CASRSRESTDTQYF
TRBJ2-3,TRBV27,.,.,TGTGCCAGCAGCCGGGAGTCCCAAGATACGCAGTATTTT,CASSRESQDTQYF
TRBJ1-1,TRBV6-5,few,TRBD1,TGTGCCAGCAGCCGAGCAGGGGGCCTGAACACTGAAGCTTTCTTT,CASSRAGGLNTEAFF
TRBJ2-7,TRBV6-1,.,.,TGTGCCAGCAACCCTCGCCGGGCCTACGAGCAGTACTTC,CASNPRRAYEQYF
TRBJ1-3,TRBV6-1,few,.,TGTGCCAGCAGCGTAAGACAGTGGGAGTCTGGAAACACCATATATTTT,CASSVRQWESGNTIYF
TRBJ2-3,TRBV5-4,few,.,TGTGCCAGCACCCAGTCGGGGGTGGGCACAGATACGCAGTATTTT,CASTQSGVGTDTQYF